The entry that follows covers one T cell receptor beta chain sequence. In the original processing: The authors estimated nucleated cell counts from reference gene primer amplification. Only in-frame clones appear in the TCRdb table, and some are missing; sequencing was by immunoSEQ multiplex PCR. That table gives V, J and clone size, and the DNA gave D and trimming. The sample holds 250,000 or so clones, 70% to 90% seen once. This CDR3 comprises 15 residues. V gave up 6 bases and J gave up 5 bases; unmatched junction bases: 10. Looked up from germline, CDR1 is MNHNY and CDR2 is SVGAGI (reference sequence). This entry comes from a study of blood T cell repertoires in COVID-19. About the research overall: Italy, Spain and the United States were the sources of the convalescent and acute COVID-19 samples. PBMCs, B-cell-depleted T cells, or T cells provided the cDNA or gDNA that made up the material.

The sample taken for sequencing was peripheral blood. The sequence was obtained from a woman aged 40 to 50 who had recovered from COVID-19. The chain employs TRBV6-6 and TRBJ1-1; 9 nucleotides match TRBD1. CDR3 DNA: TGTGCCAGCAGCAACAGGGGGCGCTGGGAGACTGAAGCTTTCTTT. Translation: CASSNRGRWETEAFF.